This note documents a single T cell receptor (beta chain) sequence. Its target is not known. The CDR3 has 14 amino acids. Germline V lookup: CDR1 SGHRS, CDR2 YFSETQ. V was shortened by 0 bases and J by 2 bases, with 6 bases between the two germline ends. The sample is drawn from a study of T cell responses to AZD1222 COVID-19 vaccine. About the study: Second-dose intervals near 4 or 12 weeks were combined. Whole-study findings and limits: Within unmutated variant regions lay the reported targets of nearly half of spike-specific TCRs. Only a handful of AZD1222 recipients, six or seven in all, had baseline seropositivity.

Repertoires were generated with immunoSEQ multiplex PCR, while TCRdb's copy carries only in-frame clones and drops some. The table shows roughly 150,000 clones, with 80% to 95% occurring only once. Specimen: peripheral blood, collected on day 0 of AZD1222 vaccination. The chain couples TRBV5-1 to TRBJ1-3; D remains unclear. The receptor was isolated from an adult in good health. Here the CDR3 reads CASSLGLTGNTIYF. The CDR3 coding sequence is TGCGCCAGCAGCTTGGGATTAACTGGAAACACCATATATTTT.